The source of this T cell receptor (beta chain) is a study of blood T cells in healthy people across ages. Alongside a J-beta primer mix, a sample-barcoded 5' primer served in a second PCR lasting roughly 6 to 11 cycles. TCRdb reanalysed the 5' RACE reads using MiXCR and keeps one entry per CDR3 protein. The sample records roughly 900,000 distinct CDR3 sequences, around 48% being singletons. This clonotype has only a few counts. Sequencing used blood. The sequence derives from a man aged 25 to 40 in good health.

For the CDR3, the DNA is TGTGCCAGCAGTTACGGACCGGGACAGGAGACCTACGAGCAGTACTTC. Translating it yields CASSYGPGQETYEQYF. The V gene is TRBV6-2 or TRBV6-3, the J gene TRBJ2-7; 8 nucleotides line up with TRBD1. The CDR3 is 16 amino acids. The J segment lost 2 bases and the V segment lost 2 bases, leaving 8 bases of the junction unmatched. The germline CDR1 and CDR2 sequences are MNHEY and SVGEGT.